The clone carrying this TCR beta chain occurred many times. Antigen specificity is unknown. This specimen belongs to a study of T cells in Graves' hyperthyroidism and ophthalmopathy. Study-wide results and caveats: Ophthalmopathy stood apart from stable hyperthyroidism in a 13 V-J model.

RNA transcripts provided the source from which TCR beta CDR3 regions were amplified. Primed by the HTBI set, a first-round RT-PCR was run on the TCR CDR3. TCRdb analysed the multiplex PCR reads with MiXCR anew, one entry per CDR3 protein. The sample lists over 650,000 distinct CDR3 sequences; 40% to 55% were seen once. V shed 0 bases and J shed 5 bases, with 13 bases lying between them. Per the germline V gene, CDR1 is DFQATT and CDR2 is SNEGSKA (reference sequence). CDR3 length: 14 residues. This receptor was obtained from an adult man with Graves' disease, either hyperthyroidism or ophthalmopathy (not recorded which). The sequenced sample consisted of peripheral blood or thyroid tissue (not recorded which). This chain links TRBV20-1 with TRBJ2-5; no firm D call. The chain's CDR3 is CSAREGRAIETQYF. The CDR3 coding sequence is TGCAGTGCTAGAGAGGGCAGAGCGATTGAGACCCAGTACTTC.